The sequence of this TCR beta chain was determined in a study of cytomegalovirus exposure and HLA in healthy donors. Unrecorded immune exposure was likely among donors, who were nominally healthy when sampled. Regarding this clone: Its antigen is not known.

This PCR relied on a set of 60 Vbeta primers and 13 Jbeta primers. TCRdb keeps only in-frame clones here, not all; method: immunoSEQ multiplex PCR. The repertoire includes around 170,000 clones, over 70% of them detected once, and approximately 3.9% sits in the top ten. The CDR3 covers 15 residues. After removal of 5 bases from V and 3 bases from J, the junction contained 4 bases not matched to a gene. CDR1 SNHLY and CDR2 FYNNEI come from the germline V gene. Study-wide results and limits: An analysis that was carried out later associated 16,951 TCR beta sequences with HLA alleles at 0.05 false discovery rate. Earlier results showed most TCR beta V segments being productive about 90% or about 30% of the time.

The chain links TRBV2 to TRBJ1-5; TRBD1 matches 10 bases. The TCR was taken from a man between 45 and 60 years old in good health and CMV-seronegative. The sequenced sample was PBMCs. CDR3 bases: TGTGCCAGCAGTCCCGGGACAGGGGACAATCAGCCCCAGCATTTT. Translating it yields CASSPGTGDNQPQHF. The whole variable domain, remainder taken from reference TRBV2 and TRBJ1-5, is EPEVTQTPSHQVTQMGQEVILRCVPISNHLYFYWYRQILGQKVEFLVSFYNNEISEKSEIFDDQFSVERPDGSNFTLKIRSTKLEDSAMYFCASSPGTGDNQPQHFGDGTRLSIL.